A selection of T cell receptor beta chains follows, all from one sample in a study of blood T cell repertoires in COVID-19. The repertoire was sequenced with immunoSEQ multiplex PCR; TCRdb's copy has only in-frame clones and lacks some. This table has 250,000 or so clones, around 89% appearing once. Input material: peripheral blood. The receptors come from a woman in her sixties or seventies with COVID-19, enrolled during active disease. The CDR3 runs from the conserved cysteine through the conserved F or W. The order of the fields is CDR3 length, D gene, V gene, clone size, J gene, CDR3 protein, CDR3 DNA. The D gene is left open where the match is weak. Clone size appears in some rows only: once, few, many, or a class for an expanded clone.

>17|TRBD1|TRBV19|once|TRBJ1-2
CASSTLTSGQGVYGYTF
TGTGCCAGTAGTACCCTTACCTCGGGACAGGGTGTGTATGGCTACACCTTC
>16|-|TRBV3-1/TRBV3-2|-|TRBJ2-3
CASSPPPSRGTDTQYF
TGTGCCAGCAGCCCGCCGCCCTCCAGGGGCACAGATACGCAGTATTTT
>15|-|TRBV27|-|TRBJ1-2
CASSLRGGGLGGYTF
TGTGCCAGCAGTTTGAGGGGGGGAGGGCTGGGTGGCTACACCTTC
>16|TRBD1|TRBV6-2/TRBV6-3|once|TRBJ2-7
CASSTVGQGARNEQYF
TGTGCCAGCAGTACAGTCGGACAGGGGGCGCGGAACGAGCAGTACTTC
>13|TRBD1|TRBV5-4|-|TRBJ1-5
CASSLQGDQPQHF
TGTGCCAGCAGCTTACAGGGGGATCAGCCCCAGCATTTT
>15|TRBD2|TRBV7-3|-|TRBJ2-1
CASSQLAGGHVEQFF
TGTGCCAGCAGTCAACTAGCGGGGGGGCACGTTGAGCAGTTCTTC
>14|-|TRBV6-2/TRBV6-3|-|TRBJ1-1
CASSLPTVNTEAFF
TGTGCCAGCAGCCTACCTACAGTGAACACTGAAGCTTTCTTT
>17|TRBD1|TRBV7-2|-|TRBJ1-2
CASSLSGTETGDYGYTF
TGTGCCAGCAGCTTGTCCGGGACAGAAACTGGGGACTATGGCTACACCTTC
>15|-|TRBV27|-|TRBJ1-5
CASRNSGVNNQPQHF
TGTGCCAGCAGGAATTCAGGGGTGAACAATCAGCCCCAGCATTTT
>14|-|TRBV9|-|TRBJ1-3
CASSPGTTGNTIYF
TGTGCCAGCAGCCCAGGGACAACTGGAAACACCATATATTTT
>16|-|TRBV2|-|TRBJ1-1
CASSEARSGRDTEAFF
TGTGCCAGCAGTGAAGCGCGGTCAGGGCGTGACACTGAAGCTTTCTTT
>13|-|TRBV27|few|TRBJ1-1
CASSPTRRPEAFF
TGTGCCAGCAGTCCCACAAGGAGGCCTGAAGCTTTCTTT
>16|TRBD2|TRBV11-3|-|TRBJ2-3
CASSYGTTTPTDTQYF
TGTGCCAGCAGTTATGGGACTACCACACCCACAGATACGCAGTATTTT
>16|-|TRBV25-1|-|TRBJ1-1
CASSELDRPMNTEAFF
TGTGCCAGCAGTGAATTAGACAGGCCGATGAACACTGAAGCTTTCTTT
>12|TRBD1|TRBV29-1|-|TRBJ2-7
CSVGQLDYEQYF
TGCAGCGTGGGACAGTTGGACTACGAGCAGTACTTC
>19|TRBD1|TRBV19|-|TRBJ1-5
CASSPSPVRGLWVEQPQHF
TGTGCCAGTAGCCCATCACCTGTGAGGGGGCTATGGGTCGAACAGCCCCAGCATTTT
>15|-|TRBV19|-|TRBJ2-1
CASSIRRAQYNEQFF
TGTGCCAGTAGTATTCGGCGGGCACAGTACAATGAGCAGTTCTTC
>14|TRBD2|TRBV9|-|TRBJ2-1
CASSTSGGYNEQFF
TGTGCCAGCAGCACCAGCGGGGGGTACAATGAGCAGTTCTTC
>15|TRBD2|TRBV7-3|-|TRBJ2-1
CASSRTSGGYNEQFF
TGTGCCAGCAGCCGGACTAGCGGGGGGTACAATGAGCAGTTCTTC
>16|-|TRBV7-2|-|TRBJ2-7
CASSLAQGLVRAEQYF
TGTGCCAGCAGCTTAGCGCAGGGATTAGTTCGGGCCGAGCAGTACTTC
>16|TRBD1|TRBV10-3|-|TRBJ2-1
CAITLTGTGSLNEQFF
TGTGCCATCACCCTAACCGGGACAGGGTCCCTCAATGAGCAGTTCTTC
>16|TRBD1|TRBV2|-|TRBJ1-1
CASRTGTGPSNTEAFF
TGTGCCAGCAGAACCGGGACAGGGCCCTCGAACACTGAAGCTTTCTTT
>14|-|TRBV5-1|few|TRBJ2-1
CASSLGPGRHEQFF
TGCGCCAGCAGCTTGGGGCCAGGGCGACATGAGCAGTTCTTC
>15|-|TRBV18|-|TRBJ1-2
CASSPQTGPWGGYTF
TGTGCCAGCTCACCGCAGACAGGTCCCTGGGGTGGCTACACCTTC
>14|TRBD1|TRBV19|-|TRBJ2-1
CASSQDRDNNEQFF
TGTGCCAGTAGTCAGGACAGGGACAACAATGAGCAGTTCTTC
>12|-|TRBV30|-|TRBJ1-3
CAWRTESFTIYF
TGTGCCTGGAGGACAGAATCATTCACCATATATTTT
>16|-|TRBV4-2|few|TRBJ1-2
CASSQDLTGSSYGYTF
TGTGCCAGCAGCCAAGATTTAACAGGGAGTAGCTATGGCTACACCTTC
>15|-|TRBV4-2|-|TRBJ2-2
CASSPVLANTGELFF
TGTGCCAGCAGCCCAGTCTTGGCGAACACCGGGGAGCTGTTTTTT
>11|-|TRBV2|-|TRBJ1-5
CASSVDQPQHF
TGTGCCAGCAGTGTCGATCAGCCCCAGCATTTT
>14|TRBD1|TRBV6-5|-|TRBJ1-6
CASNKGTGNSPLHF
TGTGCCAGCAATAAGGGGACAGGGAATTCACCCCTCCACTTT
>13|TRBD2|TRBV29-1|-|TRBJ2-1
CSVGLAGGYEQFF
TGCAGCGTGGGACTAGCGGGGGGCTATGAGCAGTTCTTC
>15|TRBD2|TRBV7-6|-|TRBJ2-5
CASSPIAGGQETQYF
TGTGCCAGCAGTCCTATAGCGGGGGGGCAAGAGACCCAGTACTTC
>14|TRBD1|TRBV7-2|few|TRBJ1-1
CASSTGQGALEAFF
TGTGCCAGCAGCACAGGACAGGGGGCCTTGGAAGCTTTCTTT
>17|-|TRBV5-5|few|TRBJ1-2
CASSFTAATNRAYGYTF
TGTGCCAGCAGCTTTACCGCCGCCACAAACAGGGCCTATGGCTACACCTTC
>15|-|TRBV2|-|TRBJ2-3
CASRAISRGTDTQYF
TGTGCCAGCAGAGCGATCTCGAGGGGCACAGATACGCAGTATTTT
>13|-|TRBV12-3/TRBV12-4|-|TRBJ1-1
CASRTGLNTEAFF
TGTGCCAGCAGGACAGGCCTGAACACTGAAGCTTTCTTT
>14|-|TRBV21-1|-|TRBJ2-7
CASSKTNRVHEQYF
TGTGCCAGCAGCAAAACGAATCGGGTCCACGAGCAGTACTTC
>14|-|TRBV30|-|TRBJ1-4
CAWSVGQINEKLFF
TGTGCCTGGAGTGTTGGGCAGATTAATGAAAAACTGTTTTTT
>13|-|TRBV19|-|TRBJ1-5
CASSIDQDQPQHF
TGTGCCAGTAGTATAGATCAGGATCAGCCCCAGCATTTT
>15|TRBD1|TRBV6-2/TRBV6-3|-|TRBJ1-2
CASSYSDRYHYGYTF
TGTGCCAGCAGTTACTCGGACAGGTATCACTATGGCTACACCTTC
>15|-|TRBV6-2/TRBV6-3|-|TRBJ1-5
CASSPTGDSNQPQHF
TGTGCCAGCAGTCCGACAGGCGATAGCAATCAGCCCCAGCATTTT
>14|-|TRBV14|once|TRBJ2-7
CASSRTLPQNEQYF
TGTGCCAGCAGCCGGACTCTACCCCAAAACGAGCAGTACTTC
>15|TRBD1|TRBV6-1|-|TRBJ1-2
CASSERTGPLYGYTF
TGTGCCAGCAGTGAAAGGACAGGTCCACTCTATGGCTACACCTTC
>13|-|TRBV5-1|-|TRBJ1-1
CASSEGQNTEAFF
TGCGCCAGCAGCGAGGGACAGAACACTGAAGCTTTCTTT
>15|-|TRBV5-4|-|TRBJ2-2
CASSSHFLNTGELFF
TGTGCCAGCAGCTCCCACTTCCTGAACACCGGGGAGCTGTTTTTT
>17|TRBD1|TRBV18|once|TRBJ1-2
CASSPNPGTGDSGGYTF
TGTGCCAGCTCACCAAATCCCGGGACAGGGGACAGCGGGGGCTACACCTTC
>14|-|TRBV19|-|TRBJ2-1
CASSIVGGPNEQFF
TGTGCCAGTAGTATAGTGGGGGGACCCAATGAGCAGTTCTTC
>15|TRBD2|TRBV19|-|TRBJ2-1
CASSAGLAGLNEQFF
TGTGCCAGTAGTGCAGGACTAGCGGGCCTCAATGAGCAGTTCTTC
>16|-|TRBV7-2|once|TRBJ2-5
CASSSRWAGLQETQYF
TGTGCCAGCAGCTCCCGCTGGGCAGGGCTACAAGAGACCCAGTACTTC
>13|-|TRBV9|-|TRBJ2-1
CASSVGGLNEQFF
TGTGCCAGCAGCGTAGGGGGCCTCAATGAGCAGTTCTTC
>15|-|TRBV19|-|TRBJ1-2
CASSMVQTINYGYTF
TGTGCCAGTAGTATGGTACAGACCATCAACTATGGCTACACCTTC